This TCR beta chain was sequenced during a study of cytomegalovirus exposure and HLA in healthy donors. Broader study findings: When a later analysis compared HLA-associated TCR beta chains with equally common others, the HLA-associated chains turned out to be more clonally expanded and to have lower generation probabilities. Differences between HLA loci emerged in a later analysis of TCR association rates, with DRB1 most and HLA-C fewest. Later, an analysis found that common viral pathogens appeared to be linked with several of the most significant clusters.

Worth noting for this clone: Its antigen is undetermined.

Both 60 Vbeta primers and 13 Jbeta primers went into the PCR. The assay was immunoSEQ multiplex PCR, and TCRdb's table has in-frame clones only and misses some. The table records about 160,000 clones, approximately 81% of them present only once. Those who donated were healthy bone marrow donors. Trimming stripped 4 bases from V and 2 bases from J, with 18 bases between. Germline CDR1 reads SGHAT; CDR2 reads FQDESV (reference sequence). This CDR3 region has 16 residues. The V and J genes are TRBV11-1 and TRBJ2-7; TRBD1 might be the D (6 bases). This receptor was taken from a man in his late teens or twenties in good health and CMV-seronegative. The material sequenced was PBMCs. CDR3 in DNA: TGTGCCAGCAGCTCCCCCCGGGACACCAACACCTACGAGCAGTACTTC. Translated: CASSSPRDTNTYEQYF.